This T cell receptor beta chain was profiled in a study of blood T cell repertoires in COVID-19. Produced via immunoSEQ multiplex PCR; TCRdb's table is partial and in-frame only. The data show about 29,000 clones, 82% seen once. The source material was peripheral blood. The TCR comes from an elderly man with active or convalescent COVID-19.

The CDR3 spells CASSLISGPWSSYEQYF. CDR3 bases: TGTGCCAGCAGTTTAATCAGCGGCCCTTGGAGCTCCTACGAGCAGTACTTC. The chain has TRBV28 and TRBJ2-7, with D possibly being TRBD2 (5 bases). This CDR3 region has 17 residues. V shed 2 bases and J shed 0 bases, with 17 bases lying between them. The V gene's germline CDR1 is MDHEN and CDR2 SYDVKM.